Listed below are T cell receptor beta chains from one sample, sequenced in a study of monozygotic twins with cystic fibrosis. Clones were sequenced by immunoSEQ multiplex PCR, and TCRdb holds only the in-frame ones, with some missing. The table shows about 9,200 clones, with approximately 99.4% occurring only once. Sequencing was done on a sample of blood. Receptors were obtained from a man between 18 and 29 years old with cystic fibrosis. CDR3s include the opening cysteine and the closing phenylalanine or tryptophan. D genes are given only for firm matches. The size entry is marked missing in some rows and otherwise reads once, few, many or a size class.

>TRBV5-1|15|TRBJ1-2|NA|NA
TGCGCCAGCAACCCCGGCGGGAGGCCTAACTATGGCTACACCTTC
CASNPGGRPNYGYTF
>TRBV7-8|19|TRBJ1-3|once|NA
TGTGCCAGCAGCTTAGCGGTAATTCCGAGACCGGATTCTGGAAACACCATATATTTT
CASSLAVIPRPDSGNTIYF
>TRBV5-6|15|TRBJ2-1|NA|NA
TGTGCCAGCAGCTTCCGGGACCGGAATGGCAATGAGCAGTTCTTC
CASSFRDRNGNEQFF
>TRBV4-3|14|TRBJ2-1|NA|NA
TGCGCCAGCAGCCAGGAAACTCCTGACAATGAGCAGTTCTTC
CASSQETPDNEQFF
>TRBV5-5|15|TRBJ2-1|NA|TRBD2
TGTGCCAGCAGCTTGCTGGCGGGGGAGGGAGCTGAGCAGTTCTTC
CASSLLAGEGAEQFF
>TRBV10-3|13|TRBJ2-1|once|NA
TGTGCCATCCGGGCAGGGACGAACAATGAGCAGTTCTTC
CAIRAGTNNEQFF
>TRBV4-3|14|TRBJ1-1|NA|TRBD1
TGCGCCAGCAGCCCCGGGACAGTCTACACTGAAGCTTTCTTT
CASSPGTVYTEAFF
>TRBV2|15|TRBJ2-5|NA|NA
TGTGCCAGCAGTGAAAATAGTCCTAGTCGGGAGACCCAGTACTTC
CASSENSPSRETQYF
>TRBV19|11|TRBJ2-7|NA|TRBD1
TGTGCCAGTACAGGGGGCTACGAGCAGTACTTC
CASTGGYEQYF
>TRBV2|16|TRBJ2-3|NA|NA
TGTGCCAGCAGGGGGTTTGACAGAAGTAGTACAGATACGCAGTATTTT
CASRGFDRSSTDTQYF
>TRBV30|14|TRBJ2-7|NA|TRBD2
TGTGCCTGGGCGATAGCGGGAGGATCCTACGAGCAGTACTTC
CAWAIAGGSYEQYF
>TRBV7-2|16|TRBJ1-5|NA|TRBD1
TGTGCCAGCAGCTTAAGACAGGGAGATAGCAATCAGCCCCAGCATTTT
CASSLRQGDSNQPQHF
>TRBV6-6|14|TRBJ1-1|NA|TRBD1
TGTGCCAGCAGTCTACAGGGGCAAGCCACTGAAGCTTTCTTT
CASSLQGQATEAFF
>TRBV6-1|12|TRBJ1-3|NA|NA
TGTGCCACCACCCTCTTGGTGGGCACCATATATTTT
CATTLLVGTIYF
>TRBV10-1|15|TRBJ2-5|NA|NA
TGCGCCAGCAGTGGCAGTCAGGGTTTTTCAGAGACCCAGTACTTC
CASSGSQGFSETQYF
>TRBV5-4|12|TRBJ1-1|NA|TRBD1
TGTGCCAGCAGCTACGGGACAGGGTTTGCTTTCTTT
CASSYGTGFAFF
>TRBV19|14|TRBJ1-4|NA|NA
TGTGCCAGTAGTCCTGATAGGTTAAGTGAAAAACTGTTTTTT
CASSPDRLSEKLFF
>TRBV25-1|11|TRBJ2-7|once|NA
TGTGCCAGCAGTGCCGCACTCGAGCAGTACTTC
CASSAALEQYF
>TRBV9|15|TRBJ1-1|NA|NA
TGTGCCAGCAGCGTAGATGGACAGTCGGGCACTGAAGCTTTCTTT
CASSVDGQSGTEAFF
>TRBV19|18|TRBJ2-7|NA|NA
TGTGCCAGTAGTATAAGGGGGATAGCGGAAGATAGAAACTACGAGCAGTACTTC
CASSIRGIAEDRNYEQYF
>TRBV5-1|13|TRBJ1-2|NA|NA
TGCGCCAGCAGCCCCGAGACGGTCTATGGCTACACCTTC
CASSPETVYGYTF
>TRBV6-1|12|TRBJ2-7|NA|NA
TGTGCCAGCAGGATCCAGGGGCTGCAGCAGTACTTC
CASRIQGLQQYF
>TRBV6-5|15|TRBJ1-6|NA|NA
TGTGCCAGCAGTTACGGGTTTGGGGGAAGTTCACCCCTCCACTTT
CASSYGFGGSSPLHF
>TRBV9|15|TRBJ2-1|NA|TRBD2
TGTGCCAGCAGCCCCGGACTAGCGGGGGGGGTTGAGCAGTTCTTC
CASSPGLAGGVEQFF
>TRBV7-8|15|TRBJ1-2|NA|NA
TGTGCCAGCAGCTCTAGTCGTCCAGCTAACTATGGCTACACCTTC
CASSSSRPANYGYTF
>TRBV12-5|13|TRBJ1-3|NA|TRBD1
TGTGCTAGTGGGATGGACAGGGCACACACCATATATTTT
CASGMDRAHTIYF
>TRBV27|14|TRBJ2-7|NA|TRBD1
TGTGCCAGCAGATCAGGGGACAGCTCCTACGAGCAGTACTTC
CASRSGDSSYEQYF
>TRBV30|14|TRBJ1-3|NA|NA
TGTGCCTGGAGTACCGGGGGGACTGGAAACACCATATATTTT
CAWSTGGTGNTIYF
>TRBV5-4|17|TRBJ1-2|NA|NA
TGTGCCAGCAGCTTGCCCCCTTGGGGGTTGGGGGACTATGGCTACACCTTC
CASSLPPWGLGDYGYTF
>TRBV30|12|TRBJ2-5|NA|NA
TGTGCCTGGAGTGCTGTAGGCGAGACCCAGTACTTC
CAWSAVGETQYF
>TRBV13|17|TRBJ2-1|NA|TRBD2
TGTGCCAGCACCTCTCTGGCGGGAGATGGTACCGGCTATGAGCAGTTCTTC
CASTSLAGDGTGYEQFF
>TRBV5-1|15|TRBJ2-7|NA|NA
TGCGCCAGCAGCTTGGAAGGCAGGGGTACCTACGAGCAGTACTTC
CASSLEGRGTYEQYF
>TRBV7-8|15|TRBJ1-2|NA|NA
TGTGCCAGCAGCCCGTATTGTGGGGCTGGCTATGGCTACACCTTC
CASSPYCGAGYGYTF
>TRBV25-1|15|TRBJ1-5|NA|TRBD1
TGTGCCAGCAGTGACAAAGGGACAGGCGTTCAGCCCCAGCATTTT
CASSDKGTGVQPQHF
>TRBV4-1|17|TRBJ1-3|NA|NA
TGCGCCAGCAGCCAACCTATTAGACAGGCGGGTGGAAACACCATATATTTT
CASSQPIRQAGGNTIYF
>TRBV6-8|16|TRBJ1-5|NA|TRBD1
TGTGCCAGCAGTTATACGGACAGGATTAGCAATCAGCCCCAGCATTTT
CASSYTDRISNQPQHF
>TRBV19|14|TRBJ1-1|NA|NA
TGTGCCAGTAGTATTCTTTTTGAGAGACAGAAAGCTTTCTTT
CASSILFERQKAFF
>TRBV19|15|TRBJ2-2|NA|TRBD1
TGTGCCAGTAGTACCCGGACAGGGGGGACCGGGGAGCTGTTTTTT
CASSTRTGGTGELFF
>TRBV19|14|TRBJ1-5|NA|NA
TGTGCCAGTCAGAAAGGGGGGCCGAATCAGCCCCAGCATTTT
CASQKGGPNQPQHF
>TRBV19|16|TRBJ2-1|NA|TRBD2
TGTGCCAGTAGTATTCCCGTAGCGGGGGGTTACAATGAGCAGTTCTTC
CASSIPVAGGYNEQFF
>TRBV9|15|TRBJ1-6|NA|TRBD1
TGTGCCAGCAGCGAACAGGGGGCGAACTATTCACCCCTCCACTTT
CASSEQGANYSPLHF
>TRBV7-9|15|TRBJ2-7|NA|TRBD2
TGTGCCAGCAGCCTGGGGGGGACTAGCTCCTACGAGCAGTACTTC
CASSLGGTSSYEQYF
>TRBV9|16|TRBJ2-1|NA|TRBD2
TGTGCCAGCAGCTTTAGCGGGGGGCATTCCTACAATGAGCAGTTCTTC
CASSFSGGHSYNEQFF
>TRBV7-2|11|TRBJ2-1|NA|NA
TGTGCCAGCAGCCCAGGCAATGAGCAGTTCTTC
CASSPGNEQFF
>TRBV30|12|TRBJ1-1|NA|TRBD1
TGTGCCTGGAGTGTAAGACAGGGCTTCGCTTTCTTT
CAWSVRQGFAFF
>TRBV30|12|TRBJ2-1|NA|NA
TGTGCCTGGGAACGAATTGGGAATGAGCAGTTCTTC
CAWERIGNEQFF
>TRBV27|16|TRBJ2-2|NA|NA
TGTGCCAGCAGTTTATTGCGGCCGATGAACACCGGGGAGCTGTTTTTT
CASSLLRPMNTGELFF
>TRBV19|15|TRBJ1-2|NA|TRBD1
TGTGCCAGTAGTATAATGGACAGGGGAAGTCCAGGCTACACCTTC
CASSIMDRGSPGYTF